This is a list of T cell receptor beta chains from one sample in a study of blood T cell repertoires in COVID-19. Sequencing was performed with immunoSEQ multiplex PCR; in TCRdb, only in-frame clones are kept and a portion is missing. The table shows 250,000 to 350,000 clones, with 88% occurring only once. Material: PBMCs or T cells enriched from blood (not recorded which). These receptors originate from a woman aged 50 to 65 who had recovered from COVID-19. Both conserved end residues are part of each CDR3.

15 | TRBV18 | CASSPRTGEYEKLFF
14 | TRBV6-5 | CASSYYRARGEAFF
11 | TRBV7-2 | CASSPLDEQFF
16 | TRBV9 | CASSVGTGISGNTIYF
11 | TRBV6-5 | CASRQGETQYF
15 | TRBV30 | CAWSVGTGQNQPQHF
13 | TRBV19 | CASIQPGGTEAFF
16 | TRBV7-7 | CASRTRTGGFPDTQYF
11 | TRBV6-5 | CASETDREAFF
16 | TRBV11-2 | CASSLYTTSLTGELFF
14 | TRBV6-5 | CASSFRDKGNEQFF
18 | TRBV7-2 | CASSLWDVGLAGGNEQFF
16 | TRBV20-1 | CSASPGTGANNQPQHF
12 | TRBV15 | CATSRDQQPQHF
13 | TRBV27 | CASSLMGGTEAFF
13 | TRBV6-5 | CASSTTGFGELFF
14 | TRBV4-3 | CASSKRTSRNEQFF
15 | TRBV4-3 | CASSQANQGGYGYTF
15 | TRBV30 | CAWTHRVLANYGYTF
14 | TRBV29-1 | CSESTGGAADTQYF
17 | TRBV19 | CASSRYPVLRMNTEAFF
16 | TRBV15 | CATSRGAGAGNQPQHF
14 | TRBV5-4 | CASSLVGQGTEAFF
15 | TRBV13 | CASSLSERGAYEQYF
16 | TRBV6-2/TRBV6-3 | CASSNRQEPYNSPLHF
15 | TRBV7-3 | CASSLGQTIYNEQFF
17 | TRBV6-8 | CASRNRQGVKTVSPQYF
17 | TRBV19 | CASSRRGTGLMNTEAFF
14 | TRBV5-1 | CASSAGRSTDTQYF
15 | TRBV27 | CASRRSGEGPYEQYF
13 | TRBV20-1 | CSASDGGNYGYTF
16 | TRBV2 | CASSSDSRDRNYGYTF
15 | TRBV9 | CASSVGTYTYNEQFF
13 | TRBV24-1 | CATSSRGNTEAFF
15 | TRBV7-9 | CASSPPATGGETQYF
16 | TRBV7-3 | CASSPQGTLGTDTQYF
21 | TRBV7-8 | CASSPRAGQTRIKSSTDTQYF
14 | TRBV15 | CATSRDRAGGHYTF
15 | TRBV28 | CASSYDRGGGEKLFF
15 | TRBV3-1/TRBV3-2 | CASSPSRQSYYEQYF
14 | TRBV19 | CASGLAGDTDTQYF
13 | TRBV15 | CATSGQANTEAFF
14 | TRBV7-2 | CASSFGLENNEQFF
15 | TRBV7-9 | CASSLVLAGKEKLFF
15 | TRBV15 | CATSTATGITYEQYF
15 | TRBV30 | CAWRRPLAGDYEQYF
17 | TRBV27 | CASSLWTSAGVVNEQFF
15 | TRBV3-1/TRBV3-2 | CASSQTRGGNQPQHF
17 | TRBV19 | CASSTLHRGRLNTEAFF